Listed here is a single T cell receptor beta chain. The data were taken from a study of cytomegalovirus exposure and HLA in healthy donors. PCR involved 60 Vbeta and 13 Jbeta primers. Measured with immunoSEQ multiplex PCR; TCRdb has only the in-frame clones, and not every one. The sample yields 60,000 to 85,000 clones, around 76% seen once. Germline V lookup: CDR1 SGHRS, CDR2 YFSETQ. This CDR3 has 15 residues. The ends lost 5 bases at V and 2 bases at J; junction bases unmatched: 3. The rearrangement joins TRBV5-1 to TRBJ2-5; 13 bases match TRBD2. What was sequenced was PBMCs. The TCR originated in a man between 35 and 55 years old in good health and CMV-seronegative. CDR3 amino acids: CASSKGLAGQETQYF. CDR3 DNA: TGCGCCAGCAGTAAGGGACTAGCGGGACAAGAGACCCAGTACTTC.